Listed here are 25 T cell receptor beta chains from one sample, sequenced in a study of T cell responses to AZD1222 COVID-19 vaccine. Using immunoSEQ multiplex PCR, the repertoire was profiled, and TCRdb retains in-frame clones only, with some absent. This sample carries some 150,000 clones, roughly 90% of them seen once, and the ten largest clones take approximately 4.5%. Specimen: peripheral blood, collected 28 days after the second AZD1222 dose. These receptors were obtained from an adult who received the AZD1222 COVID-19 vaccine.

The CDR3, as DNA: TGTGCCAGCAGTTCTACGACAGAGGGCATCCGGTATGGCTACACCTTC. As protein: CASSSTTEGIRYGYTF. The chain combines TRBV6-5 with TRBJ1-2; D may be TRBD1 (5 bases). The V and J ends lost 4 bases and 5 bases respectively, with 20 bases between them. Germline CDR1 is MNHEY and CDR2 is SVGAGI. The CDR3 has 16 residues.

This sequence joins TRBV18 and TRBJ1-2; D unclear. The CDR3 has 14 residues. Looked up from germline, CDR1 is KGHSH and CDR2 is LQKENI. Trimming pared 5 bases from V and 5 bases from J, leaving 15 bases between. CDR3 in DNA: TGTGCCAGCTCATTGACCGCCTCACTTTATGGCTACACCTTC. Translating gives CASSLTASLYGYTF.

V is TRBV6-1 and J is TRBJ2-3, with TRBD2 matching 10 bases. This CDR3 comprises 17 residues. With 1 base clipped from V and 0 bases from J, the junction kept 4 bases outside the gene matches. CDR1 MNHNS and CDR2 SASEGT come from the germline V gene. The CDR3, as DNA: TGTGCCAGCAGTGAAGTAATACTAGCGGGGAGCACAGATACGCAGTATTTT. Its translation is CASSEVILAGSTDTQYF.

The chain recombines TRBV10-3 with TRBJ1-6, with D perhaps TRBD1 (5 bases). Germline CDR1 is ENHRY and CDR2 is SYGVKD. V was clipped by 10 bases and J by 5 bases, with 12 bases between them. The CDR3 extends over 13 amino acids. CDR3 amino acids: CATTQTDNSPLHF. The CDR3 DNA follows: TGTGCCACCACACAGACAGATAATTCACCCCTCCACTTT.

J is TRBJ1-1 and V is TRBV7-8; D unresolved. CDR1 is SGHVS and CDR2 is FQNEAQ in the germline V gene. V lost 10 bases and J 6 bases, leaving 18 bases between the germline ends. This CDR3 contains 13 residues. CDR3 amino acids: CATSDPLGAEAFF. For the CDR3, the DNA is TGTGCCACCTCAGACCCGCTTGGTGCTGAAGCTTTCTTT.

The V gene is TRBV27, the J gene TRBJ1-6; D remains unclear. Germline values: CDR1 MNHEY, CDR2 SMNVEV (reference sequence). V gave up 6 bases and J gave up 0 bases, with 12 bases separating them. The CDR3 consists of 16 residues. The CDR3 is CASSTSLSSYNSPLHF. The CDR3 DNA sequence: TGTGCCAGCAGCACTTCCCTGAGCTCCTATAATTCACCCCTCCACTTT.

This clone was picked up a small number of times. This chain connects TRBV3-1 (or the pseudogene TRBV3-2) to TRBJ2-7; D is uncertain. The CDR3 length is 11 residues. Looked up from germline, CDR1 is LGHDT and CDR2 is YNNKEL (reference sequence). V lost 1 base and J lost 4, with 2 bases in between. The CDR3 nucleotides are TGTGCCAGCAGCCAAGTTTACGAGCAGTACTTC. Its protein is CASSQVYEQYF.

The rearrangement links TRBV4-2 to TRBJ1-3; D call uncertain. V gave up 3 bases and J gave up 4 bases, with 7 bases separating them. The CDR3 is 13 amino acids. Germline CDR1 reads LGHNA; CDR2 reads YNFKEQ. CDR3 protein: CASSQGTGNTIYF. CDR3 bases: TGTGCCAGCAGCCAGGGTACAGGAAACACCATATATTTT.

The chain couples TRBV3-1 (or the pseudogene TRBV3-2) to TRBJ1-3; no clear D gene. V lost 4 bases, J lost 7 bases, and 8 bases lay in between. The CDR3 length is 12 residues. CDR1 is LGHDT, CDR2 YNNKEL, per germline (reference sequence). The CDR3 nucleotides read TGTGCCAGCAGCCCATCTCAGAACACCATATATTTT. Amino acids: CASSPSQNTIYF.

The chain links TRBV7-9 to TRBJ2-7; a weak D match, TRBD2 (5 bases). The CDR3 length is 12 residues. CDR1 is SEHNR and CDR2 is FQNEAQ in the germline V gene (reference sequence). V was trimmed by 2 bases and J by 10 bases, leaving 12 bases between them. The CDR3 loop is CASSLSGSPQYF. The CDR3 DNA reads TGTGCCAGCAGCTTATCGGGAAGCCCACAGTACTTC.

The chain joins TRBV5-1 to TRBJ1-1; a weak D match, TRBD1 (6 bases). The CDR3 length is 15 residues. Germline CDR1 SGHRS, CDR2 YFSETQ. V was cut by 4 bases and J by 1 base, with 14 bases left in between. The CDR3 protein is CASSLSPGANTEAFF. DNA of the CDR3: TGCGCCAGCAGCCTTTCCCCAGGGGCGAACACTGAAGCTTTCTTT.

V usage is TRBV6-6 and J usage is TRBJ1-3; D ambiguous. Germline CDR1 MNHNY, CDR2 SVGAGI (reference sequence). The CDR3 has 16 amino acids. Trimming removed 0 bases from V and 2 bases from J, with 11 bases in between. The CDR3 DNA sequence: TGTGCCAGCAGTTACTCCCCGGGGAGAACTGGAAACACCATATATTTT. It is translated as CASSYSPGRTGNTIYF.

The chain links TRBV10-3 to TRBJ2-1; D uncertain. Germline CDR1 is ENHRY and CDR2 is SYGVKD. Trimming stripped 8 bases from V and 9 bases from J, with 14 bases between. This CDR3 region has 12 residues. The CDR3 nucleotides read TGTGCCATCCGTAAAGGGAAGCGTGAGCAGTTCTTC. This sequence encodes CAIRKGKREQFF.

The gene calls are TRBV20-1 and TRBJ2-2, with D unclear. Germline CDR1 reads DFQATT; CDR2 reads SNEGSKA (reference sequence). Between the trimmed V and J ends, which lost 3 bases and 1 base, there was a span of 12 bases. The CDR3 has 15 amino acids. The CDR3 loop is CSASPQTGNTGELFF. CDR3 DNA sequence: TGCAGTGCTAGTCCCCAGACCGGGAACACCGGGGAGCTGTTTTTT.

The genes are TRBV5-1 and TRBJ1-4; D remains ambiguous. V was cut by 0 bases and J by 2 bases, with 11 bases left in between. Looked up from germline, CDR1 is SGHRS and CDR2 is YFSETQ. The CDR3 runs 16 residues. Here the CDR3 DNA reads TGCGCCAGCAGCTTGGGGCAAATCAGGACTAATGAAAAACTGTTTTTT. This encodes CASSLGQIRTNEKLFF.

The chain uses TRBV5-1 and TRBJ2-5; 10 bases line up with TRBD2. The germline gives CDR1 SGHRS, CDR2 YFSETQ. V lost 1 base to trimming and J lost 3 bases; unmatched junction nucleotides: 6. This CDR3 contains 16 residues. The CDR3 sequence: CASSLTGTSAKETQYF. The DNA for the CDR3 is TGCGCCAGCAGCTTGACCGGGACTAGCGCTAAAGAGACCCAGTACTTC.

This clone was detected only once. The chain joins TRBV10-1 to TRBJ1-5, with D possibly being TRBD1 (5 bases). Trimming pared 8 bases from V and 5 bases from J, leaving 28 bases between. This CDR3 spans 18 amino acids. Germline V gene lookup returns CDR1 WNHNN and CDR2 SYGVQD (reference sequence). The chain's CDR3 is CASSLDRNDRHRDQPQHF. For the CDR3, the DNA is TGCGCCAGCTCACTAGACAGAAATGACCGGCATAGGGATCAGCCCCAGCATTTT.

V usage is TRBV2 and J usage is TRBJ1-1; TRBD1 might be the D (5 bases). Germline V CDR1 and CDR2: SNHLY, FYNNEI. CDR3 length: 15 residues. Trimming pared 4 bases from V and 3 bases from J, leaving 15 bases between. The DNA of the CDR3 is TGTGCCAGCAGTGTAGAGACAGACATGGACACTGAAGCTTTCTTT. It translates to CASSVETDMDTEAFF.

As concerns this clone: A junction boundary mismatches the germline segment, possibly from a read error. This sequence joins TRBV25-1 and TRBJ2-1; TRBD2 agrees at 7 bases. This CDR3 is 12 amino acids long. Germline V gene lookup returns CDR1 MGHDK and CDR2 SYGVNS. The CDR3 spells CATSRGENEQFF. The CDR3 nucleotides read TGTGCCACCAGTCGGGGGGAAAATGAGCAGTTCTTC.

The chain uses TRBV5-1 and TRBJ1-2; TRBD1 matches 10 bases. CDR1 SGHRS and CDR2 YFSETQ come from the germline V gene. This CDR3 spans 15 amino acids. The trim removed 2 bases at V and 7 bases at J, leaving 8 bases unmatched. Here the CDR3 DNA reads TGCGCCAGCAGCTTTACGGACAGGGGGTCGGGTGGCTACACCTTC. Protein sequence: CASSFTDRGSGGYTF.

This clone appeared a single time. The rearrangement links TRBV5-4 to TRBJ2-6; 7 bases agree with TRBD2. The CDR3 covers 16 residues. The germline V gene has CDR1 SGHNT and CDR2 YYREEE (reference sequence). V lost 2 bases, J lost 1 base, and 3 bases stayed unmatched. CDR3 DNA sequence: TGTGCCAGCAGCTTTCCCGGGAGGTCTGGGGCCAACGTCCTGACTTTC. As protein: CASSFPGRSGANVLTF.

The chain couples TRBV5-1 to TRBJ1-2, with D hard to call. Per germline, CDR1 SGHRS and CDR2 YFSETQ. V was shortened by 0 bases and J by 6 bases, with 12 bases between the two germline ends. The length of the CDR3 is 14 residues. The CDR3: CASSLGVGIDGYTF. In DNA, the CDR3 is TGCGCCAGCAGCTTGGGAGTGGGGATAGATGGCTACACCTTC.

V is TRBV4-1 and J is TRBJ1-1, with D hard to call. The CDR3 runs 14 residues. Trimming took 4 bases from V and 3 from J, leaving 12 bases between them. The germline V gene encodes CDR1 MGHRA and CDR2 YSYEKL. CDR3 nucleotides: TGCGCCAGCAGCCGGGCCCCTCGGGACACTGAAGCTTTCTTT. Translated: CASSRAPRDTEAFF.

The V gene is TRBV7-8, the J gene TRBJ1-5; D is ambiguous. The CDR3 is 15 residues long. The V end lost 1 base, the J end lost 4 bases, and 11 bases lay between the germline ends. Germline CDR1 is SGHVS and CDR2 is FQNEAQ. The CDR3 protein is CASSLDGSQNQPQHF. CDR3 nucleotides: TGTGCCAGCAGCTTAGATGGCAGTCAGAATCAGCCCCAGCATTTT.

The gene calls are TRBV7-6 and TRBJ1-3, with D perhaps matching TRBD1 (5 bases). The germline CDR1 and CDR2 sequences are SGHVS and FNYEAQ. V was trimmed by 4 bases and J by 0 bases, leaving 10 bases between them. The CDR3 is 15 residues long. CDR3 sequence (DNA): TGTGCCAGCAGCTCCACAGGACTCTCTGGAAACACCATATATTTT. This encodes CASSSTGLSGNTIYF.